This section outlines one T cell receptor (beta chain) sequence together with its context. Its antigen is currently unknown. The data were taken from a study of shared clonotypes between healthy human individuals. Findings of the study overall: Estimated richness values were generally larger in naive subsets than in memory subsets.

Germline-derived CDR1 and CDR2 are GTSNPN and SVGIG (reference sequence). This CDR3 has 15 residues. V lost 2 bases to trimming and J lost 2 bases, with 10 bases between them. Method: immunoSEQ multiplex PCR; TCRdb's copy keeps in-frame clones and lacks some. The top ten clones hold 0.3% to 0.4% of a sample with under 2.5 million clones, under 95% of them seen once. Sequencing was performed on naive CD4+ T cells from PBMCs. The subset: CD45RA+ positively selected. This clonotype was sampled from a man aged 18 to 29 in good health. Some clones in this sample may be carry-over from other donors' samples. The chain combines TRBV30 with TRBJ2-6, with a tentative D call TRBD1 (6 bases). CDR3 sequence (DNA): TGTGCCTGGAGTCCGAACAGGGCTGGGGCCAACGTCCTGACTTTC. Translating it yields CAWSPNRAGANVLTF.